Shown below are 20 T cell receptor beta chains from a single sample sequenced in a study of T-cell memory formation after mild COVID-19. TCRdb re-derived calls from the 5' RACE reads in MiXCR, one entry per CDR3 protein. Of roughly 42,000 distinct CDR3 sequences listed, approximately 6.8% are singletons. Specimen: PBMCs or a T cell subset sorted from them (not recorded which). The receptors here all came from a man in his late teens or twenties who had mild COVID-19 (a few samples of this study predate the infection). Cell type and time point are not known.

At least ten counts were recorded for this clonotype. The J gene is TRBJ2-7, the V gene TRBV19; 9 bases match TRBD2. The germline V gene encodes CDR1 LNHDA and CDR2 SQIVND (reference sequence). This CDR3 region has 15 residues. J was trimmed by 0 bases and V by 6 bases; bases with no gene match: 6. CDR3 DNA sequence: TGTGCCAGTAGAACCACAGCGGGGGGCTCCTACGAGCAGTACTTC. Translated: CASRTTAGGSYEQYF.

This chain joins TRBV20-1 and TRBJ2-5, with 7 bases identical to TRBD2. The CDR3 is 12 residues long. CDR1 DFQATT and CDR2 SNEGSKA come from the germline V gene (reference sequence). The junction had 5 bases not matched to a gene; V was cut back by 5 bases and J by 5 bases. CDR3 coding DNA: TGCAGTGCTTTGGGGGGGTGGGAGACCCAGTACTTC. Amino acid sequence: CSALGGWETQYF.

Ten or more counts support this clonotype. The chain recombines TRBV5-1 with TRBJ2-5, with 10 bases identical to TRBD2. In germline, CDR1 is SGHRS, CDR2 YFSETQ. Trimming removed 4 bases from V and 5 bases from J; junction bases left unmatched: 11. The CDR3 runs 16 residues. The CDR3 DNA reads as TGCGCCAGCAGCCAGAAGACTAGCGGGTCAGTCGAGACCCAGTACTTC. Encoded protein: CASSQKTSGSVETQYF.

This clonotype occurred a few times. The genes are TRBV14 and TRBJ1-4; D remains ambiguous. The V gene lost 3 bases and the J gene lost 7 bases, with 9 bases spanning the gap. Germline V CDR1 and CDR2: SGHDN, FVKESK. The CDR3 has 13 residues. The DNA of the CDR3 is TGTGCCAGCAGCCATTCCGGGAGTGAAAAACTGTTTTTT. Amino acid sequence: CASSHSGSEKLFF.

This clonotype has only a few counts. The rearrangement joins TRBV20-1 to TRBJ1-2, with 7 bases that match TRBD1. Germline CDR1 and CDR2: DFQATT and SNEGSKA (reference sequence). Germline trimming cut 5 bases from V and 14 bases from J; bases unmatched to any gene: 8. The CDR3 has 10 amino acids. As DNA, the CDR3 is TGCAGTGCTGAAAGGGGGCGAGTAACCTTC. It is translated as CSAERGRVTF.

This clonotype has a count of ten or more. The chain is built from TRBV7-2 and TRBJ2-1; D call uncertain. Germline CDR1 SGHTA, CDR2 FQGNSA. This CDR3 has 12 residues. The V end lost 1 base, the J end lost 9 bases, and 7 bases lay between the germline ends. DNA of the CDR3: TGTGCCAGCAGCTTAGAACAGTCTGAGCAGTTCTTC. It translates to CASSLEQSEQFF.

This clonotype has only a few counts. This rearrangement joins TRBV2 to TRBJ2-1; 7 nucleotides agree with TRBD1. Trimming took 7 bases from V and 2 from J; bases not matched to a gene: 5. The germline V gene has CDR1 SNHLY and CDR2 FYNNEI. CDR3 length equals 14 residues. The CDR3 sequence is CASTAQGAYNEQFF. In nucleotides, the CDR3 is TGTGCCAGCACGGCCCAGGGGGCCTACAATGAGCAGTTCTTC. Together with reference TRBV2 and TRBJ2-1, the CDR3 gives the full variable domain: EPEVTQTPSHQVTQMGQEVILRCVPISNHLYFYWYRQILGQKVEFLVSFYNNEISEKSEIFDDQFSVERPDGSNFTLKIRSTKLEDSAMYFCASTAQGAYNEQFFGPGTRLTVL.

This clonotype has a count of ten or more. This chain links TRBV7-2 with TRBJ2-1, with 7 bases lining up with TRBD2. The germline gives CDR1 SGHTA, CDR2 FQGNSA. This CDR3 has 13 residues. V trimming: 5 bases; J trimming: 8 bases; junction bases outside the gene matches: 6. CDR3 DNA: TGTGCCAGCAGCGTTGGGACTAACGATGAGCAGTTCTTC. This encodes CASSVGTNDEQFF.

About this clonotype: Its ends do not fully match the called genes, so a read error is possible. Here the CDR3 DNA reads TGTGCCAGCAGTTGGGGGGGGCCACCAGATTCGCAGTATTTT. Translation gives CASSWGGPPDSQYF. The chain employs TRBV12-3 or TRBV12-4 and TRBJ2-3, with D tentatively TRBD2 (7 bases). The CDR3 contains 14 residues.

The chain recombines TRBV7-6 with TRBJ2-5; either TRBD1 or TRBD2 may supply D (5 bases each). The CDR3 runs 13 residues. V was cut by 7 bases and J by 4 bases, with 13 bases left in between. Germline loops: CDR1 SGHVS, CDR2 FNYEAQ. The CDR3 reads CASIRGPGETQYF. The CDR3 coding sequence is TGTGCCAGCATCCGGGGACCGGGAGAGACCCAGTACTTC. The full variable domain, with the rest looked up from reference TRBV7-6 and TRBJ2-5, is GAGVSQSPRYKVTKRGQDVALRCDPISGHVSLYWYRQALGQGPEFLTYFNYEAQQDKSGLPNDRFSAERPEGSISTLTIQRTEQRDSAMYRCASIRGPGETQYFGPGTRLLVL.

The chain links TRBV5-1 to TRBJ2-2; tentative D call: TRBD2 (7 bases). This CDR3 is 16 amino acids long. From germline, CDR1 is SGHRS and CDR2 YFSETQ. V gave up 4 bases and J gave up 5 bases, with 18 bases separating them. The CDR3 DNA follows: TGCGCCAGCAGCGTATATGGCGGGGGCAGGACCGGGGAGCTGTTTTTT. Residues: CASSVYGGGRTGELFF.

V and J are TRBV7-2 and TRBJ2-5, with TRBD2 matching over 13 bases. From germline, CDR1 is SGHTA and CDR2 FQGNSA. The CDR3 length is 18 residues. Trimming took 2 bases from V and 2 from J; bases not matched to a gene: 8. Here the CDR3 reads CASSLTTSGGARQETQYF. CDR3 DNA sequence: TGTGCCAGCAGCTTAACCACTAGCGGGGGGGCCCGGCAAGAGACCCAGTACTTC.

This clonotype was picked up a small number of times. The rearrangement uses TRBV4-1 and TRBJ2-2, with unresolved D. The CDR3 is 13 amino acids. Trimming took 4 bases from V and 6 from J, leaving 9 bases between them. CDR1 and CDR2 from the germline V gene are MGHRA and YSYEKL. The CDR3 protein is CASSLRSSGELFF. Written as DNA, the CDR3 is TGCGCCAGCAGCCTAAGGAGTTCCGGGGAGCTGTTTTTT.

The chain recombines TRBV12-3 or TRBV12-4 with TRBJ2-5; perhaps TRBD2 as D (6 bases). V shed 7 bases and J shed 5 bases, with 14 bases lying between them. The CDR3 runs to 13 residues. In DNA form, the CDR3 reads TGTGCCAGCACCCTCATAGCGGAGGAGACCCAGTACTTC. Its protein is CASTLIAEETQYF.

V gene TRBV19 combines with J gene TRBJ2-5, with a tentative D call TRBD2 (6 bases). Germline CDR1 LNHDA, CDR2 SQIVND (reference sequence). V lost 5 bases to trimming and J lost 5 bases, with 18 bases between them. There are 15 residues in the CDR3. Here the CDR3 DNA reads TGTGCCAGTAGTCCCGTCGGGGGAAGTCCGGAGACCCAGTACTTC. This codes for CASSPVGGSPETQYF.

In its sample, this clonotype was seen many times. J is TRBJ2-4 and V is TRBV7-2, with a possible D match to TRBD1 (5 bases). This CDR3 contains 14 residues. V was cut by 0 bases and J by 7 bases, with 10 bases left in between. Germline assignment: CDR1 SGHTA and CDR2 FQGNSA. Written as DNA, the CDR3 is TGTGCCAGCAGCTTAGCAGGGGCGTACAACATTCAGTACTTC. The encoded protein is CASSLAGAYNIQYF.

This clonotype was picked up many times. V and J are TRBV5-1 and TRBJ2-7, with D perhaps TRBD1 or TRBD2 (5 bases each). The germline V gene has CDR1 SGHRS and CDR2 YFSETQ. Between the trimmed V and J ends, which lost 1 base and 1 base, there was a span of 12 bases. The CDR3 extends over 15 amino acids. The CDR3 DNA is TGCGCCAGCAGCTTGCAGCCTGGGGGTTCCTACGAGCAGTACGTC. Its translation: CASSLQPGGSYEQYV.

The V gene is TRBV7-2, the J gene TRBJ2-3; TRBD2 matches at 10 bases. Germline V gene data show CDR1 as SGHTA and CDR2 as FQGNSA. V lost 7 bases and J lost 4; bases outside the gene matches: 8. The CDR3 has 15 amino acids. Here the CDR3 reads CASTPLAGRSDTQYF. The CDR3 nucleotides read TGTGCCAGCACCCCACTAGCGGGGAGGTCAGATACGCAGTATTTT.

The sample holds many counts of this clonotype. CDR3 loop: CASSPGTVGNSDTQYF. The CDR3, as DNA: TGCGCCAGCAGCCCGGGGACAGTTGGGAACTCAGATACGCAGTATTTT. The chain is built from TRBV4-3 and TRBJ2-3; TRBD1 aligns across 7 bases. The V gene end was trimmed by 4 bases and the J gene end by 4 bases; junction bases not matched to a gene: 11. Germline loops: CDR1 LGHNA, CDR2 YSLEER. CDR3 length equals 16 residues.

This rearrangement joins TRBV5-5 to TRBJ2-2; D is possibly TRBD1 or TRBD2 (5 bases each). The CDR3 sequence is 14 residues long. Germline V gives CDR1 SGHKS, CDR2 YYEKEE (reference sequence). The V gene lost 4 bases and the J gene lost 6 bases, with 13 bases spanning the gap. The CDR3 bases are TGTGCCAGCAGCATCCTATGGGGGTCCGGGGAGCTGTTTTTT. It codes for CASSILWGSGELFF.